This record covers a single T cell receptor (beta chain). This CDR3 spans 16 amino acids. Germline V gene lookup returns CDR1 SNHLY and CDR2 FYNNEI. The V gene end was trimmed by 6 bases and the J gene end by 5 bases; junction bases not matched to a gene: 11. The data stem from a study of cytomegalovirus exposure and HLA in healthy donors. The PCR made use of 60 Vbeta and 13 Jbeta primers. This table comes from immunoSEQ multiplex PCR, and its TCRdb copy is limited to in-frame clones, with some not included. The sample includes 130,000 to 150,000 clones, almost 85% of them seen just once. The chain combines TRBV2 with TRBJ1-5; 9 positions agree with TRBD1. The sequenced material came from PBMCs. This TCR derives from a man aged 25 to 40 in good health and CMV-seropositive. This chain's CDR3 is CASRAGTGKGDQPQHF. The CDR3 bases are TGTGCCAGCAGAGCAGGGACAGGGAAGGGGGATCAGCCCCAGCATTTT.